The rows below give T cell receptor beta chains drawn from one sample of a study of cytomegalovirus exposure and HLA in healthy donors. TCRdb's copy holds only in-frame clones and misses some; the assay was immunoSEQ multiplex PCR. The table includes 200,000 or so clones, 82% detected once. Sequencing was done on a sample of PBMCs. These receptors all come from a woman under 30 in good health and CMV-seronegative. CDR3s include the opening cysteine and the closing phenylalanine or tryptophan. The order of the fields is V gene, D gene, clone size, J gene, CDR3 DNA, CDR3 protein. D genes are given only for firm matches. Some rows mark clone size as missing; the rest say once, few, many or name a class of expanded clone.

V gene: TRBV15; D gene: TRBD1; clone size: NA; J gene: TRBJ2-2; CDR3 DNA: TGTGCCACCAGCAGAGTCGACAGGGGCAGCGGGGAGCTGTTTTTT; CDR3 protein: CATSRVDRGSGELFF
V gene: TRBV10-3; D gene: NA; clone size: once; J gene: TRBJ2-7; CDR3 DNA: TGTGCCATCAGTGACCCCGGGGTACGGGGAGCCCCCTACGAGCAGTACTTC; CDR3 protein: CAISDPGVRGAPYEQYF
V gene: TRBV7-9; D gene: NA; clone size: NA; J gene: TRBJ1-2; CDR3 DNA: TGTGCCAGCAGCGTTGGACAGCCGGATGGCTACACCTTC; CDR3 protein: CASSVGQPDGYTF
V gene: TRBV7-8; D gene: NA; clone size: NA; J gene: TRBJ1-1; CDR3 DNA: TGTGCCAGCAGCTTGGCGGTGGACACTGAAGCTTTCTTT; CDR3 protein: CASSLAVDTEAFF
V gene: TRBV5-4; D gene: NA; clone size: once; J gene: TRBJ2-7; CDR3 DNA: TGTGCCAGCAGCCCGGGGGGCGGCGAGGCGTACGAGCAGTACTTC; CDR3 protein: CASSPGGGEAYEQYF
V gene: TRBV7-6; D gene: TRBD2; clone size: NA; J gene: TRBJ2-1; CDR3 DNA: TGTGCCAGCAGCTTGCCTAAAATCGGGCGGGAGGTGTACAATGAGCAGTTCTTC; CDR3 protein: CASSLPKIGREVYNEQFF
V gene: TRBV30; D gene: NA; clone size: NA; J gene: TRBJ1-4; CDR3 DNA: TGTGCCTGGAGTGTATGGAGGGTCGAGGCGGATGAAAAACTGTTTTTT; CDR3 protein: CAWSVWRVEADEKLFF
V gene: TRBV2; D gene: TRBD1; clone size: NA; J gene: TRBJ1-3; CDR3 DNA: TGTGCCAGCAGTCAACAGGGGTTACCTGGAAACACCATATATTTT; CDR3 protein: CASSQQGLPGNTIYF
V gene: TRBV30; D gene: TRBD2; clone size: NA; J gene: TRBJ2-3; CDR3 DNA: TGTGCCTACGAGGGACTAGCGGGACTAAACGTTAGCACAGATACGCAGTATTTT; CDR3 protein: CAYEGLAGLNVSTDTQYF
V gene: TRBV6-5; D gene: NA; clone size: NA; J gene: TRBJ2-1; CDR3 DNA: TGTGCCAGCAGTTGGTTCGGAGGAAACAATGAGCAGTTCTTC; CDR3 protein: CASSWFGGNNEQFF
V gene: TRBV18; D gene: TRBD1; clone size: NA; J gene: TRBJ1-6; CDR3 DNA: TGTGCCAGCTCACTACCGGGACAGGGCCATTCACCCCTCCACTTT; CDR3 protein: CASSLPGQGHSPLHF
V gene: TRBV28; D gene: TRBD1; clone size: once; J gene: TRBJ2-3; CDR3 DNA: TGTGCCAGCAGCTCCCCCTCGACAGGGGACCACACAGATACGCAGTATTTT; CDR3 protein: CASSSPSTGDHTDTQYF
V gene: TRBV7-3; D gene: TRBD2; clone size: NA; J gene: TRBJ2-1; CDR3 DNA: TGTGCCAGCAGCCCCCCACTAGCGGGAGTGGATGAGCAGTTCTTC; CDR3 protein: CASSPPLAGVDEQFF
V gene: TRBV7-6; D gene: NA; clone size: NA; J gene: TRBJ2-6; CDR3 DNA: TGTGCCAGCAGCTTAGAGGCAGGAATGAACTCTGGGGCCAACGTCCTGACTTTC; CDR3 protein: CASSLEAGMNSGANVLTF
V gene: TRBV29-1; D gene: NA; clone size: NA; J gene: TRBJ2-3; CDR3 DNA: TGCAGCGGCCTAGGGGGAGTGGCAGATACGCAGTATTTT; CDR3 protein: CSGLGGVADTQYF
V gene: TRBV19; D gene: TRBD2; clone size: NA; J gene: TRBJ2-1; CDR3 DNA: TGTGCCAGTAGTGTGAAAGGACCGGGACTAGCGGGAGTTCATGAGCAGTTCTTC; CDR3 protein: CASSVKGPGLAGVHEQFF
V gene: TRBV28; D gene: TRBD2; clone size: NA; J gene: TRBJ2-1; CDR3 DNA: TGTGCCAGCAGTTCTAGCGGGAGGCTCAATGAGCAGTTCTTC; CDR3 protein: CASSSSGRLNEQFF
V gene: TRBV6-5; D gene: TRBD1; clone size: few; J gene: TRBJ1-1; CDR3 DNA: TGTGCCAGCAGGACTAGACAGGGGGCTAGGACTGAAGCTTTCTTT; CDR3 protein: CASRTRQGARTEAFF
V gene: TRBV4-1; D gene: TRBD2; clone size: NA; J gene: TRBJ2-1; CDR3 DNA: TGCGCCAGCAGCCAACCTTGGGAGGGGCTAGCGGGGGGTGAGCAGTTCTTC; CDR3 protein: CASSQPWEGLAGGEQFF
V gene: TRBV29-1; D gene: TRBD2; clone size: NA; J gene: TRBJ2-1; CDR3 DNA: TGCAGCGTTGAAGGAGTAGCGGGAGAATGGTGGAATGAGCAGTTCTTC; CDR3 protein: CSVEGVAGEWWNEQFF
V gene: TRBV20-1; D gene: NA; clone size: NA; J gene: TRBJ1-1; CDR3 DNA: TGCAGTGGAATCGAGGCTGAAGCTTTCTTT; CDR3 protein: CSGIEAEAFF
V gene: TRBV29-1; D gene: TRBD2; clone size: NA; J gene: TRBJ2-3; CDR3 DNA: TGCAGCGTTGCCGGGAGGGCTACAGATACGCAGTATTTT; CDR3 protein: CSVAGRATDTQYF
V gene: TRBV19; D gene: NA; clone size: NA; J gene: TRBJ1-5; CDR3 DNA: TGTGCCAGTAGTTACAGTGGTTCCAGCAATCAGCCCCAGCATTTT; CDR3 protein: CASSYSGSSNQPQHF
V gene: TRBV7-9; D gene: TRBD2; clone size: NA; J gene: TRBJ2-1; CDR3 DNA: TGTGCCAGCAGCTTATGGACTAGCTGGGGCGATGAGCAGTTCTTC; CDR3 protein: CASSLWTSWGDEQFF
V gene: TRBV12-5; D gene: NA; clone size: NA; J gene: TRBJ1-1; CDR3 DNA: TGTGCTAGTGGTCGGACACTGAACACTGAAGCTTTCTTT; CDR3 protein: CASGRTLNTEAFF
V gene: TRBV5-6; D gene: TRBD1; clone size: NA; J gene: TRBJ2-5; CDR3 DNA: TGTGCCAGCAGCGTTAACAGGGGGCGCGTGCCCCAGTACTTC; CDR3 protein: CASSVNRGRVPQYF
V gene: TRBV19; D gene: NA; clone size: NA; J gene: TRBJ2-4; CDR3 DNA: TGTGCCAGTAGCCAGGGGATTCTAGCCAAAAACATTCAGTACTTC; CDR3 protein: CASSQGILAKNIQYF
V gene: TRBV28; D gene: NA; clone size: NA; J gene: TRBJ1-2; CDR3 DNA: TGTGCCAGCAGTTTAGGAGGCAGTCACTATGGCTACACCTTC; CDR3 protein: CASSLGGSHYGYTF
V gene: TRBV28; D gene: TRBD2; clone size: NA; J gene: TRBJ2-1; CDR3 DNA: TGTGCCAGCAGACTAGCGGGGTCCTCCTACAATGAGCAGTTCTTC; CDR3 protein: CASRLAGSSYNEQFF
V gene: TRBV27; D gene: NA; clone size: NA; J gene: TRBJ1-1; CDR3 DNA: TGTGCCAGCAGTCCCGAGGGAATGGGGACTGAAGCTTTCTTT; CDR3 protein: CASSPEGMGTEAFF
V gene: TRBV2; D gene: TRBD2; clone size: NA; J gene: TRBJ2-1; CDR3 DNA: TGTGCCAGCAGTGAAAAAGCGGGAGTGGCATCAGACGAGCAGTTCTTC; CDR3 protein: CASSEKAGVASDEQFF
V gene: TRBV28; D gene: TRBD1; clone size: once; J gene: TRBJ2-2; CDR3 DNA: TGTGCCAGCAGTTTTCAGTATGGGAAGGGACAGGGGGCCCACGGGGAGCTGTTTTTT; CDR3 protein: CASSFQYGKGQGAHGELFF
V gene: TRBV9; D gene: NA; clone size: NA; J gene: TRBJ1-2; CDR3 DNA: TGTGCCAGCAGCGTAGACAGGGACGACCCTAACTATGGCTACACCTTC; CDR3 protein: CASSVDRDDPNYGYTF
V gene: TRBV2; D gene: NA; clone size: NA; J gene: TRBJ1-6; CDR3 DNA: TGTGCCAGCAGCACCCGGGCGGGGAACGGGTCACCCCTCCACTTT; CDR3 protein: CASSTRAGNGSPLHF
V gene: TRBV27; D gene: TRBD1; clone size: NA; J gene: TRBJ2-1; CDR3 DNA: TGTGCCAGCAGTTCCCGGACAGGGGCCTACAATGAGCAGTTCTTC; CDR3 protein: CASSSRTGAYNEQFF
V gene: TRBV28; D gene: NA; clone size: NA; J gene: TRBJ2-7; CDR3 DNA: TGTGCCAGCAGTTTCTCCGGTCCTGGGCAGTACTTC; CDR3 protein: CASSFSGPGQYF
V gene: TRBV6-5; D gene: NA; clone size: NA; J gene: TRBJ1-2; CDR3 DNA: TGTGCCAGCATGGACAGTTCCTATGGCTACACCTTC; CDR3 protein: CASMDSSYGYTF
V gene: TRBV5-1; D gene: TRBD1; clone size: NA; J gene: TRBJ2-5; CDR3 DNA: TGCGCCAGCAGCATCCAGGGGGAAGAGACCCAGTACTTC; CDR3 protein: CASSIQGEETQYF
V gene: TRBV6-1; D gene: NA; clone size: once; J gene: TRBJ1-1; CDR3 DNA: TGTGCCAGCACTCAGGGGTTCCTGAACACTGAAGCTTTCTTT; CDR3 protein: CASTQGFLNTEAFF
V gene: TRBV6-5; D gene: NA; clone size: few; J gene: TRBJ2-2; CDR3 DNA: TGTGCCAGCAGTAATCCTAACACCGGGGAGCTGTTTTTT; CDR3 protein: CASSNPNTGELFF
V gene: TRBV4-2; D gene: NA; clone size: NA; J gene: TRBJ2-3; CDR3 DNA: TGTGCCAGCAGCCAAGATCACGTAACGGGGGCAGATACGCAGTATTTT; CDR3 protein: CASSQDHVTGADTQYF
V gene: TRBV27; D gene: NA; clone size: NA; J gene: TRBJ2-7; CDR3 DNA: TGTGCCAGCAGTCCTTATCAGGGGACACGGTCCTACGAGCAGTACTTC; CDR3 protein: CASSPYQGTRSYEQYF
V gene: TRBV2; D gene: NA; clone size: NA; J gene: TRBJ2-3; CDR3 DNA: TGTGCCAGCAGTGGGCTAGGTCCAGATACGCAGTATTTT; CDR3 protein: CASSGLGPDTQYF
V gene: TRBV19; D gene: NA; clone size: NA; J gene: TRBJ1-2; CDR3 DNA: TGTGCCAGTAGTCTGCCCGGGGAGAATGGCTACACCTTC; CDR3 protein: CASSLPGENGYTF
V gene: TRBV18; D gene: NA; clone size: NA; J gene: TRBJ2-2; CDR3 DNA: TGTGCCAGCTCACTCGACTCGAACACCGGGGAGCTGTTTTTT; CDR3 protein: CASSLDSNTGELFF
V gene: TRBV19; D gene: NA; clone size: NA; J gene: TRBJ1-2; CDR3 DNA: TGTGCCAGTAGTATAGATCTTTCCCGGCGGATACACTATGGCTACACCTTC; CDR3 protein: CASSIDLSRRIHYGYTF
V gene: TRBV28; D gene: NA; clone size: NA; J gene: TRBJ2-1; CDR3 DNA: TGTGCCAGCGACGCCGTCGGCGGCTACAATGAGCAGTTCTTC; CDR3 protein: CASDAVGGYNEQFF
V gene: TRBV30; D gene: TRBD2; clone size: few; J gene: TRBJ2-5; CDR3 DNA: TGTGCCTGGAGGCTAGCGGGACGAGAGACCCAGTACTTC; CDR3 protein: CAWRLAGRETQYF